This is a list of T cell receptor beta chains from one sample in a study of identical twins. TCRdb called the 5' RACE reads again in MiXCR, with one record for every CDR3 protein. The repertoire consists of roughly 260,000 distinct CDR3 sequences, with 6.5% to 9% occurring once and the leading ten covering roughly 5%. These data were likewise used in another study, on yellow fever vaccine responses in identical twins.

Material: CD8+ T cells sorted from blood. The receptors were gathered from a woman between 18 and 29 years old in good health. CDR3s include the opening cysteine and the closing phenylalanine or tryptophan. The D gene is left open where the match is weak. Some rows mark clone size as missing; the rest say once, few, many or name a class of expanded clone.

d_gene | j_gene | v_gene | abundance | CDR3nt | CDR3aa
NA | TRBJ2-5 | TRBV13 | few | TGTGCCAGCAGCTTCTCTAGCGCAGAGGAGACCCAGTACTTC | CASSFSSAEETQYF
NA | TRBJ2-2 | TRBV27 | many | TGTGCCAGCAGTTGGAACACCGGGGAGCTGTTTTTT | CASSWNTGELFF
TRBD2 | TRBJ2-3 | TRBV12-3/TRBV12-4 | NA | TGTGCCAGCAGCCCGCGGGGGGACACAGATACGCAGTATTTT | CASSPRGDTDTQYF
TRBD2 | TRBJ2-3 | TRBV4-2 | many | TGTGCCAGCAGCCAGAGCGGGGGGTCCTTCACAGATACGCAGTATTTT | CASSQSGGSFTDTQYF
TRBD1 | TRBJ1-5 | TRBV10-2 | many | TGCGCCACCGTAGACAGGGCTGGCAATCAGCCCCAGCATTTT | CATVDRAGNQPQHF
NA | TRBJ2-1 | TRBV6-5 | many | TGTGCCAGCAGTTACGGGAGCAGCTCCTACAATGAGCAGTTCTTC | CASSYGSSSYNEQFF
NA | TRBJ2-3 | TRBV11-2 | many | TGTGCCAGCAGTAAAGGTCCTAGCACAGATACGCAGTATTTT | CASSKGPSTDTQYF
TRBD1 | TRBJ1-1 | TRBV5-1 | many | TGCGCCAGCAGCTCAAGGACAGGGGACACTGAAGCTTTCTTT | CASSSRTGDTEAFF
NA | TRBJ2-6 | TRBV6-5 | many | TGTGCCAGCAGTTACTCCACGACTTTGTCTGGGGCCAACGTCCTGACTTTC | CASSYSTTLSGANVLTF
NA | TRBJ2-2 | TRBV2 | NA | TGTGCCAGCAACGACGACCCCCCGGCCCTAACCGGGGAGCTGTTTTTT | CASNDDPPALTGELFF
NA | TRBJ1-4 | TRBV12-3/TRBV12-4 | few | TGTGCCAGCAGTTTTCTGGCAGGGGACAATGAAAAACTGTTTTTT | CASSFLAGDNEKLFF
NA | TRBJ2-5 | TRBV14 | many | TGTGCCAGCAGCCAAACGTCCCTAGGAGGAGAGACCCAGTACTTC | CASSQTSLGGETQYF
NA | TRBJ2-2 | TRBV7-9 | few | TGTGCCAGCAGCAAGGACGGCACCGGGGAGCTGTTTTTT | CASSKDGTGELFF
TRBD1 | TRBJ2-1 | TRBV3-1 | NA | TGTGCCAGCAGCCAAGATCGCGCCGAAGGACAGGGTGTCTACAATGAGCAGTTCTTC | CASSQDRAEGQGVYNEQFF
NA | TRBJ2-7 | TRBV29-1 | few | TGCAGCGTTGTAACGGATCAGGAAGCACTTCCCTACGAGCAGTACTTC | CSVVTDQEALPYEQYF
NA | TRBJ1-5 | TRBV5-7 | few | TGTGCCAGCATATTCTGCAATCAGCCCCAGCATTTT | CASIFCNQPQHF
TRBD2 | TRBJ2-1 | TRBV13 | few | TGTGCCAGCAGCTTTACCAGCGGGATAGATGAGCAGTTCTTC | CASSFTSGIDEQFF